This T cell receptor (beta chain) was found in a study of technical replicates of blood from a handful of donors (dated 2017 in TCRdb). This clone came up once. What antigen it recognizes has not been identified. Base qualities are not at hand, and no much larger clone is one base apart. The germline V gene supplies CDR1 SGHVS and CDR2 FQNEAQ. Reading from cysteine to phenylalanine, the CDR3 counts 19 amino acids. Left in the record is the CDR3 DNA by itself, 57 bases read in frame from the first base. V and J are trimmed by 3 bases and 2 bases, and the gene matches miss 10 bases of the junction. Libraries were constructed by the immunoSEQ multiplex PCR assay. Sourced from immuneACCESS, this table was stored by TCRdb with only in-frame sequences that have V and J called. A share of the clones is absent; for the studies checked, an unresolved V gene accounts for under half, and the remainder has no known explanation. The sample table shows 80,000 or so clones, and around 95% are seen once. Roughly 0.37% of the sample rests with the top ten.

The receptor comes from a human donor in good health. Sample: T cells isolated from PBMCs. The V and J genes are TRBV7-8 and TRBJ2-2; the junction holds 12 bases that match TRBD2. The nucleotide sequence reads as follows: TGTGCCAGCAGCTTGGGTCTAGCGGGAGGGCCAATAAACACCGGGGAGCTGTTTTTT. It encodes CASSLGLAGGPINTGELFF.